The 10 T cell receptor beta chains below all came from one sample that was sequenced in a study of T cells in tuberculosis. Assay: immunoSEQ multiplex PCR; the TCRdb copy retains only in-frame clones and omits some. Here the sample spans 88,000 or so clones, approximately 90% being singletons. After thawing and overnight rest, PBMC were stained with GMM-loaded CD1B tetramer, viability dye and anti-CD3 for sorting. CD1B tetramers were loaded with Rhodococcus equi-derived C32 glucose monomycolate. The source material was CD1b-GMM tetramer-negative cells sorted from PBMCs. The source is an adult woman with latent tuberculosis.

The chain is built from TRBV7-9 and TRBJ1-1, with 8 nucleotides matching TRBD1. Unmatched junction bases numbered 11, after V lost 5 bases and J lost 0 bases. From germline, CDR1 is SEHNR and CDR2 FQNEAQ (reference sequence). This CDR3 has 17 residues. CDR3 sequence: CASSENLRQGMNTEAFF. CDR3 DNA sequence: TGTGCCAGCAGCGAAAACCTCCGACAGGGGATGAACACTGAAGCTTTCTTT.

The V call is TRBV19, the J call TRBJ1-2; the match to TRBD1 covers 7 bases. Germline values: CDR1 LNHDA, CDR2 SQIVND (reference sequence). Trimming removed 4 bases from V and 7 bases from J; junction bases left unmatched: 9. The CDR3 has 14 amino acids. CDR3 loop: CASSSRGPSSGYTF. The CDR3 DNA is TGTGCCAGTAGTAGTAGGGGGCCGTCTAGTGGCTACACCTTC.

The CDR3 coding sequence is TGTGCCAGCAGCTTCGGCCAACCCCGAGGAGACACTGAAGCTTTCTTT. Translation: CASSFGQPRGDTEAFF. The V call is TRBV5-4, the J call TRBJ1-1, with D unresolved. Germline assignment: CDR1 SGHNT and CDR2 YYREEE (reference sequence). This CDR3 is built from 16 residues. Trimming shortened V by 2 bases and J by 3 bases, and 17 bases separated the two germline ends.

The genes are TRBV15 and TRBJ2-3; 10 nucleotides match TRBD2. This CDR3 has 15 residues. V was clipped by 4 bases and J by 3 bases; unmatched bases: 4. Per the germline V gene, CDR1 is LNHNV and CDR2 is YYDKDF (reference sequence). The CDR3 region is CATSIGGLATDTQYF. DNA of the CDR3: TGTGCCACCAGCATCGGGGGACTAGCGACAGATACGCAGTATTTT.

This sequence joins TRBV6-4 and TRBJ2-2; D perhaps matches TRBD1 (6 bases). Trimming cost V 3 bases and J 6 bases, with 14 bases left between them. This CDR3 region has 15 residues. Germline V gives CDR1 MRHNA, CDR2 SNTAGT. The CDR3 DNA follows: TGTGCCAGCAGTGAACGAGGGGGTCTAGCCGGGGAGCTGTTTTTT. Protein product: CASSERGGLAGELFF.

This rearrangement joins TRBV6-6 to TRBJ1-1; D might be TRBD1 (5 bases). Germline V gives CDR1 MNHNY, CDR2 SVGAGI (reference sequence). This CDR3 has 13 amino acids. V lost 5 bases and J lost 0, with 7 bases in between. This chain's CDR3 is CASSSRVNTEAFF. In nucleotides, the CDR3 is TGTGCCAGCAGTAGCAGGGTGAACACTGAAGCTTTCTTT.

Note on this clone: One end of the junction does not line up with germline, which may come from a read error. J is TRBJ2-1 and V is TRBV20-1, with D tentatively TRBD1 (5 bases). CDR1 and CDR2 from the germline V gene are DFQATT and SNEGSKA (reference sequence). The CDR3 is 11 residues long. CDR3 sequence (DNA): TGCAGTGCTTCTGGGGCAAAGCCCCCGATCTTC. It codes for CSASGAKPPIF.

The chain recombines TRBV7-2 with TRBJ1-2, with 7 bases aligning to TRBD1. Looked up from germline, CDR1 is SGHTA and CDR2 is FQGNSA. The ends lost 6 bases at V and 5 bases at J; junction bases unmatched: 3. The CDR3 length is 12 residues. CDR3 nucleotide sequence: TGTGCCAGCAGTCAACAGGGGTATGGCTACACCTTC. It encodes CASSQQGYGYTF.

The chain recombines TRBV6-5 with TRBJ2-7; TRBD1 matches at 7 bases. The germline V gene encodes CDR1 MNHEY and CDR2 SVGAGI. The V segment lost 6 bases and the J segment 3 bases; nucleotides outside the gene matches: 5. The CDR3 consists of 13 residues. The CDR3 loop reads CASRLRQGYEQYV. The CDR3 DNA sequence: TGTGCCAGCAGACTGAGACAGGGCTACGAGCAGTACGTC.

The chain couples TRBV7-2 to TRBJ1-1, with 7 nucleotides matching TRBD1. V lost 1 base and J lost 1; bases outside the gene matches: 0. Germline CDR1 SGHTA, CDR2 FQGNSA. This CDR3 spans 14 amino acids. The CDR3 protein is CASSLGTGNTEAFF. CDR3 nucleotide sequence: TGTGCCAGCAGCTTAGGGACAGGGAACACTGAAGCTTTCTTT.